This record covers a single T cell receptor (beta chain). The antigen is unknown. The data were taken from a study of T-cell memory formation after mild COVID-19. The CDR3 totals 16 residues. The ends lost 4 bases at V and 5 bases at J; junction bases unmatched: 12. Findings and limits, study-wide: CD4+ contracting clones were found mainly in CM and EM, and CD8+ ones in EMRA.

TCRdb reprocessed the 5' RACE reads with MiXCR, giving one entry per CDR3 protein. The sample has just under 550,000 distinct CDR3 sequences, roughly 22% seen once. The material sequenced was PBMCs or a T cell subset sorted from them (not recorded which). The V call is TRBV12-3 or TRBV12-4, the J call TRBJ2-5; 8 nucleotides agree with TRBD1. This receptor was taken from an adult woman who had mild COVID-19 (a few samples of this study predate the infection). Cell type and time point are not known. This CDR3 is CASSSATGEGLETQYF. CDR3 nucleotide sequence: TGTGCCAGCAGTTCCGCGACAGGGGAAGGATTGGAGACCCAGTACTTC.